The clone carrying this T cell receptor (beta chain) occurred once. The data stem from a study of blood T cell repertoires in COVID-19. At the level of the study: Sites in the United States, Italy and Spain provided acute and convalescent COVID-19 samples. PBMCs, B-cell-depleted T cells, or T cells provided the cDNA or gDNA that made up the material.

The CDR3 runs to 12 residues. Trimming cost V 8 bases and J 5 bases, with 10 bases left between them. Germline values: CDR1 SNHLY, CDR2 FYNNEI. This study enrolled people aged 18 to 89 from under 25 US geographic areas. Self-reported history from a screening survey and questionnaire set each donor's cohort. Profiled with immunoSEQ multiplex PCR; TCRdb holds only in-frame clones, not every one. The table includes 350,000 to 450,000 clones, around 91% detected once. The source material was PBMCs or T cells enriched from blood (not recorded which). The sequence derives from a man aged 30 to 45 who had recovered from COVID-19. The chain has TRBV2 and TRBJ1-5; D is undetermined. The CDR3 reads CASGQNYQPQHF. CDR3 sequence (DNA): TGTGCCAGCGGGCAGAATTATCAGCCCCAGCATTTT.